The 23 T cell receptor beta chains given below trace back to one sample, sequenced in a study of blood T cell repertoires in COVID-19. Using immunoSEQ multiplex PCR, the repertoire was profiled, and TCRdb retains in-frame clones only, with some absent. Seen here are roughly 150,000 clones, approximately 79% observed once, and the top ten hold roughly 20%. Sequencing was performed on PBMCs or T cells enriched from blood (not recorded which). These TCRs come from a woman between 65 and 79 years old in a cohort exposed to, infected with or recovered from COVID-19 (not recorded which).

CDR3 amino acids: CASSLTGGGGELFF. The CDR3, as DNA: TGTGCCAGCAGCTTAACAGGGGGCGGAGGGGAGCTGTTTTTT. This rearrangement joins TRBV7-3 to TRBJ2-2; 7 nucleotides line up with TRBD1. Germline V gene data show CDR1 as SGHTA and CDR2 as FQGTGA. There are 14 residues in the CDR3. J lost 8 bases, V lost 0 bases, and 3 bases had no gene match.

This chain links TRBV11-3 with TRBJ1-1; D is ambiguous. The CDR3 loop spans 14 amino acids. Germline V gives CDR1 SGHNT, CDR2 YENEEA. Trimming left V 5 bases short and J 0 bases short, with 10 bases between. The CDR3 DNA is TGTGCCAGCAGCCGATCCGGGGTGAACACTGAAGCTTTCTTT. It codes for CASSRSGVNTEAFF.

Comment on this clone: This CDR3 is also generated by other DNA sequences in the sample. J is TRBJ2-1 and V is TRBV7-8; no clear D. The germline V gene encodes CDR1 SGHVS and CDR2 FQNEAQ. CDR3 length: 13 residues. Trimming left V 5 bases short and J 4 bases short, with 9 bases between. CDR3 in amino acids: CASSLVEYNEQFF. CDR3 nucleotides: TGTGCCAGCAGCCTTGTGGAGTACAATGAGCAGTTCTTC.

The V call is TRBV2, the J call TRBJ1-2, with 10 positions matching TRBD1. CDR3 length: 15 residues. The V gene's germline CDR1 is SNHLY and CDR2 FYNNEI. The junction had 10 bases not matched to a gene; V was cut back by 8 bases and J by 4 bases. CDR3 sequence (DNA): TGTGCCAGCTACCTACCGGGACAGGGGAGCTATGGCTACACCTTC. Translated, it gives CASYLPGQGSYGYTF. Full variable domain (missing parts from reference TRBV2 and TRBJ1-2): EPEVTQTPSHQVTQMGQEVILRCVPISNHLYFYWYRQILGQKVEFLVSFYNNEISEKSEIFDDQFSVERPDGSNFTLKIRSTKLEDSAMYFCASYLPGQGSYGYTFGSGTRLTVV.

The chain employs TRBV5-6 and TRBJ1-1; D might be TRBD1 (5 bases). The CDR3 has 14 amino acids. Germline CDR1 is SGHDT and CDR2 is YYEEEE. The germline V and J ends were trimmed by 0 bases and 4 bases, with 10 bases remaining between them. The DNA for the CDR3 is TGTGCCAGCAGCTTGGTCGGCAGGGTCACTGAAGCTTTCTTT. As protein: CASSLVGRVTEAFF.

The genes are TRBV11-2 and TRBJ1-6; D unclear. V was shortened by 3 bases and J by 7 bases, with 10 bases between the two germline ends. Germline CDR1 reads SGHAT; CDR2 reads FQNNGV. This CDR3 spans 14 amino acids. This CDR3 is CASSFLAENSPLHF. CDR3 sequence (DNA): TGTGCCAGCAGCTTTTTAGCGGAGAATTCACCCCTCCACTTT.

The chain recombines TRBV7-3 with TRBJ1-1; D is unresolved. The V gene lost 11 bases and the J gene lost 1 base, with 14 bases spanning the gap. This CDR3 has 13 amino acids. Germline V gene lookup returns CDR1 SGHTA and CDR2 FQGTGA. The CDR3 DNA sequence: TGTGCCTCAAGCTTAATCCAGAACACTGAAGCTTTCTTT. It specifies CASSLIQNTEAFF.

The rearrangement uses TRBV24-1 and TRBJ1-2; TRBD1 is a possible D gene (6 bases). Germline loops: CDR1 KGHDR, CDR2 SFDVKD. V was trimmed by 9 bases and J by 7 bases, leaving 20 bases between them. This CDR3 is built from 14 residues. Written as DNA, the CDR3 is TGTGCCACCGCATCCCCGGGGGGGCAGGGTGGCTACACCTTC. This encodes CATASPGGQGGYTF.

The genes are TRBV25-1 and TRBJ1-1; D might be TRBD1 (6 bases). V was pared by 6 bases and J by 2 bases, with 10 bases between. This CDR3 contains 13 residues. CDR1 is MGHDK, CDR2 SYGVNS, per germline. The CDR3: CASSWTDNTEAFF. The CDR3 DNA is TGTGCCAGCAGCTGGACAGATAACACTGAAGCTTTCTTT.

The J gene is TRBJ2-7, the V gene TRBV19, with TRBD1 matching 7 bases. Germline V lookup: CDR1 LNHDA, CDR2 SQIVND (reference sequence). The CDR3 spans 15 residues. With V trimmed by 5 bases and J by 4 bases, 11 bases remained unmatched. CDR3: CASSPPTGPGYEQYF. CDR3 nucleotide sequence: TGTGCCAGTAGTCCCCCGACAGGGCCCGGGTACGAGCAGTACTTC.

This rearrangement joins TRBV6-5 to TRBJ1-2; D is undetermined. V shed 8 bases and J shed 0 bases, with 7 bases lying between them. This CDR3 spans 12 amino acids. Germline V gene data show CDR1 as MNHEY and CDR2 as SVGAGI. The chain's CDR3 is CASVVTNYGYTF. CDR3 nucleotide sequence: TGTGCCAGCGTTGTCACTAACTATGGCTACACCTTC.

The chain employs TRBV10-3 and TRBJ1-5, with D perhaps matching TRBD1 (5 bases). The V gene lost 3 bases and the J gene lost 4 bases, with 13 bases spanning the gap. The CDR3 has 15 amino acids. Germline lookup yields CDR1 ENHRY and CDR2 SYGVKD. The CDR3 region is CAISERQGLNQPQHF. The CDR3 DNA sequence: TGTGCCATCAGTGAAAGGCAGGGCCTAAATCAGCCCCAGCATTTT.

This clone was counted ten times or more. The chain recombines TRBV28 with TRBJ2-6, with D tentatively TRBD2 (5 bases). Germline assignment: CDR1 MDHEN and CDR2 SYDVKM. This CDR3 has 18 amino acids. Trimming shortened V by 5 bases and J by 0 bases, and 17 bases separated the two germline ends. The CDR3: CASSVGGYAISGANVLTF. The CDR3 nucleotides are TGTGCCAGCAGTGTAGGAGGATATGCGATCTCTGGGGCCAACGTCCTGACTTTC.

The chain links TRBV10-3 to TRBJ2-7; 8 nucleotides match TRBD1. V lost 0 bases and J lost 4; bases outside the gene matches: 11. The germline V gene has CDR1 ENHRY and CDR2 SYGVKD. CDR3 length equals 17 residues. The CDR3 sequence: CAISESRGQGLIYEQYF. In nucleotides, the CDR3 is TGTGCCATCAGTGAGTCCCGAGGACAGGGCTTGATATACGAGCAGTACTTC.

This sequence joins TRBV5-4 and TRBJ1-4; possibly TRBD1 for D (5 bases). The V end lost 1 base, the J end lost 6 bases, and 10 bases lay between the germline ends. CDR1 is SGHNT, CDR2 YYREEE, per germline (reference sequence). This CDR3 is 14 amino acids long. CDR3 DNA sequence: TGTGCCAGCAGCTTGTATTCCAGGGATGAAAAACTGTTTTTT. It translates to CASSLYSRDEKLFF.

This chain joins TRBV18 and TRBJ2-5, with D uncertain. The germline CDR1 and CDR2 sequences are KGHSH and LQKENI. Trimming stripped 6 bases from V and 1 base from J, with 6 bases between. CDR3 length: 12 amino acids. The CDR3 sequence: CASSLAQETQYF. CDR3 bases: TGTGCCAGCTCGCTGGCCCAAGAGACCCAGTACTTC.

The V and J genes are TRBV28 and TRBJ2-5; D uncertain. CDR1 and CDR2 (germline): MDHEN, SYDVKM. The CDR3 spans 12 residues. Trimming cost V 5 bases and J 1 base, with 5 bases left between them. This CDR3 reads CASSRSQETQYF. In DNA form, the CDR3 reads TGTGCCAGCAGTCGGAGCCAAGAGACCCAGTACTTC.

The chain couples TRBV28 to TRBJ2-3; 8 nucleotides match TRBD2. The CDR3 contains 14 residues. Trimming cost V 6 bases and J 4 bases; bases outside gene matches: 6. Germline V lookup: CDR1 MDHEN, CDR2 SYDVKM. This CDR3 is CASSTTSGSDTQYF. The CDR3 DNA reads TGTGCCAGCAGCACTACTAGCGGCTCAGATACGCAGTATTTT. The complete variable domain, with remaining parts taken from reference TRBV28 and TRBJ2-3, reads DVKVTQSSRYLVKRTGEKVFLECVQDMDHENMFWYRQDPGLGLRLIYFSYDVKMKEKGDIPEGYSVSREKKERFSLILESASTNQTSMYLCASSTTSGSDTQYFGPGTRLTVL.

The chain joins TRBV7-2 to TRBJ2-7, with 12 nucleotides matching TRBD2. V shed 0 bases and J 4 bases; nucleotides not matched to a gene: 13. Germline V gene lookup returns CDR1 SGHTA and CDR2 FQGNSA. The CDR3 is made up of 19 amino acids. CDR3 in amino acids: CASSLAASLAGGLGYEQYF. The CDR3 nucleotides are TGTGCCAGCAGCTTAGCGGCTTCGCTAGCGGGAGGGCTCGGGTACGAGCAGTACTTC.

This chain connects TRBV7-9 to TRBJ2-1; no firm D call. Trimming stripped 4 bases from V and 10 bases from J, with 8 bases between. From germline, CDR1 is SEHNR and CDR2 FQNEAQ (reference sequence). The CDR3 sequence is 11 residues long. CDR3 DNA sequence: TGTGCCAGCAGCTCTTACGGGGAGCAGTTCTTC. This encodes CASSSYGEQFF.

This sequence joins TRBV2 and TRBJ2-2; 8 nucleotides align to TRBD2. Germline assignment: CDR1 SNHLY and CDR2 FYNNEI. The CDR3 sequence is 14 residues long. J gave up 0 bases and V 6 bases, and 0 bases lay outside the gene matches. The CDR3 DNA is TGTGCCAGCAGAGCGGGGGCGAACACCGGGGAGCTGTTTTTT. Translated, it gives CASRAGANTGELFF.

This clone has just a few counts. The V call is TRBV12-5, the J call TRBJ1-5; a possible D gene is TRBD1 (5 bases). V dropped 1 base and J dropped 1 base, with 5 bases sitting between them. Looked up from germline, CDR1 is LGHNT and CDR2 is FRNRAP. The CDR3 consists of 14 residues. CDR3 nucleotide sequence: TGTGCTAGTGGTTTGGGACAGAGCAATCAGCCCCAGCATTTT. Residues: CASGLGQSNQPQHF. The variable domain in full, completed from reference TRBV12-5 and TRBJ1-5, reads DARVTQTPRHKVTEMGQEVTMRCQPILGHNTVFWYRQTMMQGLELLAYFRNRAPLDDSGMPKDRFSAEMPDATLATLKIQPSEPRDSAVYFCASGLGQSNQPQHFGDGTRLSIL.

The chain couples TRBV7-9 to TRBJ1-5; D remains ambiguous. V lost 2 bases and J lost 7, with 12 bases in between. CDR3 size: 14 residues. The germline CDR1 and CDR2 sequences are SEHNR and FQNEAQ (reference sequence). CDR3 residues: CASSLTSEEQPQHF. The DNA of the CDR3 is TGTGCCAGCAGCTTAACATCAGAGGAGCAGCCCCAGCATTTT.